The clone carrying this T cell receptor (beta chain) was observed at least ten times. Its specificity is unknown. The record originates from a study of blood T cells in healthy people across ages. The second PCR ran about 6 to 12 cycles with a sample-barcoded 5' primer and J-beta primers. Using its own MiXCR run on the 5' RACE reads, TCRdb lists one record per CDR3 protein. The table lists about 1,800,000 distinct CDR3 sequences, 28% of them singletons, with less than 9.5% in the top ten. Notes on the study in general: Because donor CMV status was unknown, expanded clonotype changes were possibly confounded. Any conclusive comparison of naive versus antigen-experienced cells was prevented by using unsorted PBMCs.

Germline CDR1 reads SGHTA; CDR2 reads FQGNSA. This CDR3 is built from 13 residues. Trimming took off 3 bases at V and 3 bases at J, with 9 bases between the two ends. The receptor was isolated from a woman between 25 and 40 years old in good health. The rearrangement joins TRBV7-2 to TRBJ2-7; the D call may be TRBD1 or TRBD2 (5 bases each). The sequenced sample consisted of blood. CDR3 sequence: CASSFGAVYEQYF. The CDR3 DNA reads as TGTGCCAGCAGCTTCGGGGCGGTCTACGAGCAGTACTTC.